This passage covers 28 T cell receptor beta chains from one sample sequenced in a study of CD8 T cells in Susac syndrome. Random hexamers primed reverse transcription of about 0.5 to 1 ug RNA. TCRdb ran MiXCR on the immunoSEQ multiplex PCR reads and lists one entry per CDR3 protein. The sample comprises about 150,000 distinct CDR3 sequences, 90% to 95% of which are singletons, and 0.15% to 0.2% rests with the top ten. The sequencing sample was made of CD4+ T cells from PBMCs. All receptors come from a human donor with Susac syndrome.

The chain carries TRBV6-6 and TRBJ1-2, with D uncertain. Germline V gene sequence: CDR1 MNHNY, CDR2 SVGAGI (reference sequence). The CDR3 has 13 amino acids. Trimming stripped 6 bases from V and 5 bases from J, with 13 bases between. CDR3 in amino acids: CASSAIGGYGYTF. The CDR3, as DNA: TGTGCCAGCAGCGCGATTGGAGGATATGGCTACACCTTC.

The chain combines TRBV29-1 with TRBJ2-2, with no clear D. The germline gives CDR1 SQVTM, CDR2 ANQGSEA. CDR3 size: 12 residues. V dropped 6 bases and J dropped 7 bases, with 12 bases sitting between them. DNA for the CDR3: TGCAGCGTGAAGATATCCCGCGGGGAGCTGTTTTTT. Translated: CSVKISRGELFF.

The DNA of the CDR3 is TGCAGCGTTAAACTTCGACAGGGGGCGTCCGAGCAGTACTTC. This translates into CSVKLRQGASEQYF. The gene calls are TRBV29-1 and TRBJ2-7, with 10 bases aligning to TRBD1. CDR1 is SQVTM, CDR2 ANQGSEA, per germline. With 5 bases clipped from V and 6 bases from J, the junction kept 10 bases outside the gene matches. This CDR3 spans 14 amino acids.

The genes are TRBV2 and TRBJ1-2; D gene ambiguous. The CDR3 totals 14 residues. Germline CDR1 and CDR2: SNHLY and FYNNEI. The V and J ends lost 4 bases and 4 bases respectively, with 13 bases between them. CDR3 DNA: TGTGCCAGCAGTGTTGGCAGCGGTCCCTATGGCTACACCTTC. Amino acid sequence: CASSVGSGPYGYTF.

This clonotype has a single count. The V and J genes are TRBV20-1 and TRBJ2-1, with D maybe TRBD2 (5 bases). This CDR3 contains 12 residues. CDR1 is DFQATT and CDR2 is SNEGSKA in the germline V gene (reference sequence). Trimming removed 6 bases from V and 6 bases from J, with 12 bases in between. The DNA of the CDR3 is TGCAGTGCCAGCACTAGGAGCAATGAGCAGTTCTTC. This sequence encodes CSASTRSNEQFF.

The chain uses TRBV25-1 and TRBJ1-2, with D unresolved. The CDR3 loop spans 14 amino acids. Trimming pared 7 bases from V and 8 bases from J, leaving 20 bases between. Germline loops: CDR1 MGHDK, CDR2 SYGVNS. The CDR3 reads CASTSRRSSGGYTF. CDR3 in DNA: TGTGCCAGCACCTCTCGACGGTCTAGTGGAGGCTACACCTTC.

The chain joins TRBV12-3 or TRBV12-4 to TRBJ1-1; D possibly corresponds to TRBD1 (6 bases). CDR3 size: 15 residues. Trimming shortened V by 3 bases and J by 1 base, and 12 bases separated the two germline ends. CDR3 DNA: TGTGCCAGCAGTTTTAGCGACAGGTCGAACACTGAAGCTTTCTTT. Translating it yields CASSFSDRSNTEAFF.

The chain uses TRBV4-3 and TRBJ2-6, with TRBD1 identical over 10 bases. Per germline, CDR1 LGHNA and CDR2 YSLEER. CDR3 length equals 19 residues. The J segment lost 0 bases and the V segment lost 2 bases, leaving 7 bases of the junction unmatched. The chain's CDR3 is CASSQRGGQGGSGANVLTF. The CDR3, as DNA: TGCGCCAGCAGCCAACGGGGTGGACAGGGGGGCTCTGGGGCCAACGTCCTGACTTTC.

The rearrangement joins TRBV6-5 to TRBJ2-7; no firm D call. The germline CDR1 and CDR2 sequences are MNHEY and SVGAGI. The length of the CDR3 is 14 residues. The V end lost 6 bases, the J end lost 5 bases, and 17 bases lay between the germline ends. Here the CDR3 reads CASRDNSPPNEQYF. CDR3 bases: TGTGCCAGCAGAGACAACAGCCCCCCGAACGAGCAGTACTTC.

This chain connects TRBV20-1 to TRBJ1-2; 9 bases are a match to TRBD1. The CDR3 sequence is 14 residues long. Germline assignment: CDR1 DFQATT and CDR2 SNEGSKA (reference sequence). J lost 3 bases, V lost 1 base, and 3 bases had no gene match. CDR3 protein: CSARGTGVDYGYTF. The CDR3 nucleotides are TGCAGTGCTAGAGGGACAGGGGTCGACTATGGCTACACCTTC.

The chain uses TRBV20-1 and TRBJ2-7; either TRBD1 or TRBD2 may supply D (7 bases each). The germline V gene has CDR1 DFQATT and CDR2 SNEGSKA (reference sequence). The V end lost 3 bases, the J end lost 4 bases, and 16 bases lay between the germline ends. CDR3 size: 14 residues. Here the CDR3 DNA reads TGCAGTGCTAGCCCAGGGGGAGGGTTGTACGAGCAGTACTTC. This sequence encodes CSASPGGGLYEQYF.

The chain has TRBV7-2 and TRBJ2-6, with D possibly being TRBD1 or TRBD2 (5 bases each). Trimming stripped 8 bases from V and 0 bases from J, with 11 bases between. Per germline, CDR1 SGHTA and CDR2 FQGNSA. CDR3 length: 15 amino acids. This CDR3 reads CASGTGNSGANVLTF. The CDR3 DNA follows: TGTGCCAGCGGGACGGGCAACTCTGGGGCCAACGTCCTGACTTTC.

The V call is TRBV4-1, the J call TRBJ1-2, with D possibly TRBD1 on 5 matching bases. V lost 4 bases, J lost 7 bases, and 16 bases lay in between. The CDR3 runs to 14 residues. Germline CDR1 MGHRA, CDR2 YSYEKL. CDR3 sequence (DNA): TGCGCCAGCAGCCTCCTAGGAGGGCAGGGTGGCTACACCTTC. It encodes CASSLLGGQGGYTF.

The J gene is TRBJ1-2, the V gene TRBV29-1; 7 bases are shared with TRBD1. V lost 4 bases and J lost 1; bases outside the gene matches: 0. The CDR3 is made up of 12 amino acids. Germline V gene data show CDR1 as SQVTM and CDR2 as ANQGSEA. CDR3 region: CSVGDSNYGYTF. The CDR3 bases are TGCAGCGTTGGGGACAGTAACTATGGCTACACCTTC.

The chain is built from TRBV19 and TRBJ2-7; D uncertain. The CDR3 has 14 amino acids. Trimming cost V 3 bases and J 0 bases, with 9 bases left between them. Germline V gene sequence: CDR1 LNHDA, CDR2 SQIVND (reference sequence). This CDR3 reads CASSIMVSSYEQYF. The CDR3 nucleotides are TGTGCCAGTAGTATTATGGTTAGCTCCTACGAGCAGTACTTC.

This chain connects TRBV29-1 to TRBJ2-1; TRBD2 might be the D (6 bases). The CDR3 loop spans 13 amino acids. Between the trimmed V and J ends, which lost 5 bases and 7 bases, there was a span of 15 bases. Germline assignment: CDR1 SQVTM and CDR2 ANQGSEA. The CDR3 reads CSVPRPGTNEQFF. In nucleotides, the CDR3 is TGCAGCGTTCCCCGACCCGGGACTAATGAGCAGTTCTTC.

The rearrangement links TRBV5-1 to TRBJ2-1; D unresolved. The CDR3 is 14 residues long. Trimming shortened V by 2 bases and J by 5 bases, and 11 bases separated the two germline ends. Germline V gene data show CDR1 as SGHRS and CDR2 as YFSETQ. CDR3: CASSFNKGNNEQFF. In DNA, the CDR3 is TGCGCCAGCAGCTTCAATAAGGGTAACAATGAGCAGTTCTTC.

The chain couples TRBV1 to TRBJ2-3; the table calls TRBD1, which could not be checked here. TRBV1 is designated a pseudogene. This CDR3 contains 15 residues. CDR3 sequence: CTSSPQGAGTDTQYF. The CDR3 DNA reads TGCACCAGCAGCCCACAGGGGGCTGGCACAGATACGCAGTATTTT.

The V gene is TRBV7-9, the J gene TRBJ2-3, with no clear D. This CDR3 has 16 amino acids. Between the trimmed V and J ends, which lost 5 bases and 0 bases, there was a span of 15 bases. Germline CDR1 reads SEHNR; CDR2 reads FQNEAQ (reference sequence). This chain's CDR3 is CASSLEFPASTDTQYF. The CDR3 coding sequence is TGTGCCAGCAGCCTTGAGTTTCCGGCTAGCACAGATACGCAGTATTTT.

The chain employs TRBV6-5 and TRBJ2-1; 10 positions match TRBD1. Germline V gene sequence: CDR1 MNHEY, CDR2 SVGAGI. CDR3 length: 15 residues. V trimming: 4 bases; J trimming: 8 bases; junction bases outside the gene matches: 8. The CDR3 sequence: CASSSGQGFFDEQFF. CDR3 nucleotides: TGTGCCAGCAGTTCGGGACAGGGGTTTTTCGATGAGCAGTTCTTC.

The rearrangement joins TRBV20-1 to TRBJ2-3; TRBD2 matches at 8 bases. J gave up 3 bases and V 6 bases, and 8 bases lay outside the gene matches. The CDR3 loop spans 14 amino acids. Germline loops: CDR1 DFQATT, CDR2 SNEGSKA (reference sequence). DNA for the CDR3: TGCAGTGCAACGGCGGGGGGCGGAACAGATACGCAGTATTTT. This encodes CSATAGGGTDTQYF.

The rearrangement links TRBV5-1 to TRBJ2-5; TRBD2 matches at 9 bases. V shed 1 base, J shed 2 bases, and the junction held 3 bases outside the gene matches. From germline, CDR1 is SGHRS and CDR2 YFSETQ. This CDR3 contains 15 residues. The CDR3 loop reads CASSLLTSGQETQYF. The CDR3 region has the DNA TGCGCCAGCAGCTTGTTGACTAGCGGACAAGAGACCCAGTACTTC.

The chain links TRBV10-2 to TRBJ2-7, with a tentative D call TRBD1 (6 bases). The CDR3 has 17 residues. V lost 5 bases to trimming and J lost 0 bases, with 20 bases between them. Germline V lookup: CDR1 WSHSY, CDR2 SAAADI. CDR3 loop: CASSRGSAGTYSYEQYF. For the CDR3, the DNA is TGCGCCAGCAGTAGGGGGTCCGCCGGGACGTACTCCTACGAGCAGTACTTC.

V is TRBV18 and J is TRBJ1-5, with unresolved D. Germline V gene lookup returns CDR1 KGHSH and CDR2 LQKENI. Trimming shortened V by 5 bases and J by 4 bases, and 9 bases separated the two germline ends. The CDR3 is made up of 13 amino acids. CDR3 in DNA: TGTGCCAGCTCAGACAACGGGAATCAGCCCCAGCATTTT. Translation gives CASSDNGNQPQHF.

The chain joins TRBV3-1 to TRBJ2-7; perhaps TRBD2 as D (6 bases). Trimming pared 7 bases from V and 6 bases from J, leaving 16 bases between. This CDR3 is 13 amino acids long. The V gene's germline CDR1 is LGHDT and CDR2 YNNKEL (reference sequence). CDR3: CASMGTWMGEQYF. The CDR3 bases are TGTGCCAGCATGGGGACTTGGATGGGCGAGCAGTACTTC.

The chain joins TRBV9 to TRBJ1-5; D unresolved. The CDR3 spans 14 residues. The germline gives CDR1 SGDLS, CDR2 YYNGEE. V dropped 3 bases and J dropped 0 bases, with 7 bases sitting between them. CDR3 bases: TGTGCCAGCAGCGCAACACTTAGCAATCAGCCCCAGCATTTT. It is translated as CASSATLSNQPQHF.

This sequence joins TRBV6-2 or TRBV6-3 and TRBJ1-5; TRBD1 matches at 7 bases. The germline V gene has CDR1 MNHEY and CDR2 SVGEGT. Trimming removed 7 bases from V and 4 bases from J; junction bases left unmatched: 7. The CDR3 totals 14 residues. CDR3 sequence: CASTTGTVNQPQHF. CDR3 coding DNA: TGTGCCAGCACCACCGGGACAGTAAATCAGCCCCAGCATTTT.

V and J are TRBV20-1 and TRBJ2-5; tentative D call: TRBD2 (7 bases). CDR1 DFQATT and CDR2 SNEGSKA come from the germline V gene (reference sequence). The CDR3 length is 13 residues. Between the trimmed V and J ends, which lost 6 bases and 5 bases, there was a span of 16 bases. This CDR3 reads CSAKRGGEETQYF. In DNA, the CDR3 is TGCAGTGCCAAAAGGGGGGGGGAGGAGACCCAGTACTTC.